The rows below give T cell receptor beta chains drawn from one sample of a study of blood T cell repertoires in COVID-19. Some clones are missing from TCRdb's copy, which holds only in-frame ones; the method was immunoSEQ multiplex PCR. The sample has under 60,000 clones, around 80% seen once. The source material was peripheral blood. The source is a man aged 30 to 45 with COVID-19, enrolled during active disease. Both conserved end residues are part of each CDR3. The D gene is left open where the match is weak. Clone sizes are given selectively: once, few, many, or a class where the clone is expanded.

d_gene: NA
v_gene: TRBV5-5
j_gene: TRBJ2-6
abundance: NA
CDR3aa: CASSLFVGRDSGANVLTF
CDR3nt: TGTGCCAGCAGCTTGTTTGTCGGCAGGGACTCTGGGGCCAACGTCCTGACTTTC

d_gene: TRBD2
v_gene: TRBV5-1
j_gene: TRBJ2-1
abundance: NA
CDR3aa: CASSSGDGRYNEQFF
CDR3nt: TGCGCCAGTTCCAGCGGGGATGGACGTTACAATGAGCAGTTCTTC

d_gene: TRBD1
v_gene: TRBV15
j_gene: TRBJ1-2
abundance: NA
CDR3aa: CATSPDRNYGYTF
CDR3nt: TGTGCCACCAGTCCGGACAGGAACTATGGCTACACCTTC

d_gene: NA
v_gene: TRBV14
j_gene: TRBJ1-2
abundance: NA
CDR3aa: CASSPIDTAGYTF
CDR3nt: TGTGCCAGCAGCCCGATAGACACCGCGGGCTACACCTTC

d_gene: TRBD2
v_gene: TRBV7-2
j_gene: TRBJ2-7
abundance: NA
CDR3aa: CASSSPLAAFYEQYF
CDR3nt: TGTGCCAGCAGCTCCCCGCTAGCGGCGTTCTACGAGCAGTACTTC

d_gene: NA
v_gene: TRBV7-9
j_gene: TRBJ2-7
abundance: NA
CDR3aa: CASSPTPGDYEQYF
CDR3nt: TGTGCCAGCAGCCCAACCCCAGGGGACTACGAGCAGTACTTC

d_gene: NA
v_gene: TRBV7-6
j_gene: TRBJ1-2
abundance: NA
CDR3aa: CASSLAPRGGSNYGYTF
CDR3nt: TGTGCCAGCAGCTTAGCCCCGCGGGGGGGGTCTAACTATGGCTACACCTTC

d_gene: TRBD1
v_gene: TRBV13
j_gene: TRBJ1-4
abundance: NA
CDR3aa: CASSFRDSEEKLFF
CDR3nt: TGTGCCAGCAGCTTCCGGGACAGCGAAGAAAAACTGTTTTTT

d_gene: NA
v_gene: TRBV9
j_gene: TRBJ2-1
abundance: NA
CDR3aa: CASSGDRGSNEQFF
CDR3nt: TGTGCCAGCAGCGGAGATCGGGGGAGCAATGAGCAGTTCTTC

d_gene: NA
v_gene: TRBV7-3
j_gene: TRBJ2-7
abundance: NA
CDR3aa: CADPGVDRGDEQYF
CDR3nt: TGTGCCGATCCGGGTGTAGACAGAGGCGACGAGCAGTACTTC

d_gene: TRBD2
v_gene: TRBV3-1/TRBV3-2
j_gene: TRBJ2-7
abundance: NA
CDR3aa: CASSLGRAHYEQYF
CDR3nt: TGTGCCAGCAGCCTCGGGAGGGCTCACTACGAGCAGTACTTC

d_gene: NA
v_gene: TRBV19
j_gene: TRBJ2-2
abundance: NA
CDR3aa: CASRGSPNTGELFF
CDR3nt: TGTGCCAGCCGGGGGTCGCCGAACACCGGGGAGCTGTTTTTT

d_gene: NA
v_gene: TRBV6-6
j_gene: TRBJ1-2
abundance: NA
CDR3aa: CASRDSNYGYTF
CDR3nt: TGTGCCAGCAGGGACAGTAACTATGGCTACACCTTC

d_gene: NA
v_gene: TRBV2
j_gene: TRBJ2-1
abundance: NA
CDR3aa: CASSITGVSDEQFF
CDR3nt: TGTGCCAGCAGTATTACGGGTGTCTCCGATGAGCAGTTCTTC

d_gene: TRBD1
v_gene: TRBV11-2
j_gene: TRBJ1-1
abundance: NA
CDR3aa: CASSFQGAIMSEAFF
CDR3nt: TGTGCCAGCAGCTTCCAGGGGGCCATTATGTCTGAAGCTTTCTTT

d_gene: NA
v_gene: TRBV7-2
j_gene: TRBJ2-5
abundance: NA
CDR3aa: CASSLGMEKTQYF
CDR3nt: TGTGCCAGCAGCTTAGGCATGGAGAAGACCCAGTACTTC

d_gene: TRBD1
v_gene: TRBV7-3
j_gene: TRBJ1-2
abundance: NA
CDR3aa: CASSLGTGGGYTF
CDR3nt: TGTGCCAGCAGCTTAGGGACAGGGGGAGGCTACACCTTC

d_gene: TRBD1
v_gene: TRBV14
j_gene: TRBJ1-5
abundance: NA
CDR3aa: CASGTGGCKEIKPQHF
CDR3nt: TGTGCCAGCGGGACAGGGGGGTGTAAGGAGATCAAACCCCAGCATTTT

d_gene: NA
v_gene: TRBV5-1
j_gene: TRBJ2-7
abundance: NA
CDR3aa: CASSPMLTYEQYF
CDR3nt: TGCGCCAGCAGCCCTATGTTAACCTACGAGCAGTACTTC

d_gene: TRBD1
v_gene: TRBV7-2
j_gene: TRBJ1-1
abundance: few
CDR3aa: CASSPGQGAFEAFF
CDR3nt: TGTGCCAGCAGCCCGGGACAGGGGGCCTTTGAAGCTTTCTTT

d_gene: TRBD1
v_gene: TRBV28
j_gene: TRBJ1-1
abundance: NA
CDR3aa: CASSYRQGLRTEAFF
CDR3nt: TGTGCCAGCAGTTACCGACAGGGATTGAGGACTGAAGCTTTCTTT

d_gene: TRBD1
v_gene: TRBV2
j_gene: TRBJ1-2
abundance: NA
CDR3aa: CARDSGTGTNYGYTF
CDR3nt: TGTGCCCGAGATTCCGGGACAGGAACTAACTATGGCTACACCTTC

d_gene: TRBD1
v_gene: TRBV5-8
j_gene: TRBJ1-2
abundance: few
CDR3aa: CASSQRTGGGGYTF
CDR3nt: TGTGCCAGCAGCCAGCGGACAGGGGGAGGCGGCTACACCTTC

d_gene: NA
v_gene: TRBV9
j_gene: TRBJ1-5
abundance: NA
CDR3aa: CASSSSGGDNQPQHF
CDR3nt: TGTGCCAGCAGCTCCTCCGGGGGGGACAATCAGCCCCAGCATTTT

d_gene: NA
v_gene: TRBV4-1
j_gene: TRBJ2-5
abundance: NA
CDR3aa: CASSQDGPSRETQYF
CDR3nt: TGCGCCAGCAGCCAAGATGGGCCAAGCCGGGAGACCCAGTACTTC

d_gene: TRBD1
v_gene: TRBV6-5
j_gene: TRBJ2-7
abundance: NA
CDR3aa: CASSPRDSSYEQYF
CDR3nt: TGTGCCAGCAGTCCCCGGGACAGCTCCTACGAGCAGTACTTC

d_gene: TRBD2
v_gene: TRBV6-5
j_gene: TRBJ2-7
abundance: once
CDR3aa: CASIPTSGITYEQYF
CDR3nt: TGTGCCAGCATCCCGACTAGCGGGATTACCTACGAGCAGTACTTC

d_gene: TRBD2
v_gene: TRBV7-2
j_gene: TRBJ2-3
abundance: NA
CDR3aa: CASSPWLAGGTDTQYF
CDR3nt: TGTGCCAGCAGCCCCTGGTTGGCGGGAGGCACAGATACGCAGTATTTT

d_gene: TRBD2
v_gene: TRBV19
j_gene: TRBJ2-5
abundance: NA
CDR3aa: CASSTSGRAWETQYF
CDR3nt: TGTGCCAGCTCGACTAGCGGGAGGGCCTGGGAGACCCAGTACTTC

d_gene: NA
v_gene: TRBV6-5
j_gene: TRBJ1-1
abundance: NA
CDR3aa: CASSFSAAGGNTEAFF
CDR3nt: TGTGCCAGCAGTTTCTCGGCCGCAGGAGGAAACACTGAAGCTTTCTTT

d_gene: NA
v_gene: TRBV6-5
j_gene: TRBJ1-6
abundance: NA
CDR3aa: CASSARGGSPLHF
CDR3nt: TGTGCCAGCAGCGCCCGAGGCGGGTCACCCCTCCACTTT

d_gene: NA
v_gene: TRBV7-9
j_gene: TRBJ1-1
abundance: few
CDR3aa: CASSFGRGNTEAFF
CDR3nt: TGTGCCAGCAGCTTTGGCAGGGGTAACACTGAAGCTTTCTTT

d_gene: NA
v_gene: TRBV3-1/TRBV3-2
j_gene: TRBJ2-7
abundance: NA
CDR3aa: CATPQGYEQYF
CDR3nt: TGTGCCACCCCACAGGGTTACGAGCAGTACTTC

d_gene: NA
v_gene: TRBV12-3/TRBV12-4
j_gene: TRBJ2-3
abundance: NA
CDR3aa: CAVGATDTQYF
CDR3nt: TGTGCCGTGGGGGCGACAGATACGCAGTATTTT